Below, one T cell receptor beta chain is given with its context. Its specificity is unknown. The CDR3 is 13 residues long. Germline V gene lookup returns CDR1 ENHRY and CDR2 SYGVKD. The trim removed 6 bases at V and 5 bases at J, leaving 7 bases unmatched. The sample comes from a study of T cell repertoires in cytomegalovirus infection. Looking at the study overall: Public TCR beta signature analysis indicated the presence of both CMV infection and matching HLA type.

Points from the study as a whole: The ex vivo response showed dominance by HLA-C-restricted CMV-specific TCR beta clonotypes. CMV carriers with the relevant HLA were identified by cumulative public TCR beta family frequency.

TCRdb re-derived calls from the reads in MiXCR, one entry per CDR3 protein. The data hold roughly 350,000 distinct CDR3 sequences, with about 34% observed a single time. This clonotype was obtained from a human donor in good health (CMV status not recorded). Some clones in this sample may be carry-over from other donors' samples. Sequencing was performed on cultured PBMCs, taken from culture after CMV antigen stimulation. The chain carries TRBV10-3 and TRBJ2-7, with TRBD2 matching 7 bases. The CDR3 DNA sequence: TGTGCCATCAGCCTAGCGGCACGGAACGAGCAGTACTTC. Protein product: CAISLAARNEQYF.